What follows describes a single TCR beta chain. This sample was included in a study of T cell repertoires in ileal Crohn's disease. Germline CDR1 reads SGHNT; CDR2 reads YYREEE (reference sequence). The CDR3 is 15 residues long. V lost 2 bases and J lost 4, with 15 bases in between. Clones were sequenced by immunoSEQ multiplex PCR, and TCRdb holds only the in-frame ones, with some missing. The sample gives about 62,000 clones, approximately 88% of which show up once; around 2.1% is in the top ten. Stated time point: neoterminal ileum biopsy at postoperative endoscopy, about 6 months after surgery. The sample consisted of ileal tissue. The chain employs TRBV5-4 and TRBJ1-1; the D gene is possibly TRBD1 (6 bases). The sequence came from an adult with Crohn's disease. The CDR3 sequence: CASSFRRGQSTEAFF. The CDR3 DNA reads TGTGCCAGCAGCTTTAGGCGGGGGCAAAGCACTGAAGCTTTCTTT.